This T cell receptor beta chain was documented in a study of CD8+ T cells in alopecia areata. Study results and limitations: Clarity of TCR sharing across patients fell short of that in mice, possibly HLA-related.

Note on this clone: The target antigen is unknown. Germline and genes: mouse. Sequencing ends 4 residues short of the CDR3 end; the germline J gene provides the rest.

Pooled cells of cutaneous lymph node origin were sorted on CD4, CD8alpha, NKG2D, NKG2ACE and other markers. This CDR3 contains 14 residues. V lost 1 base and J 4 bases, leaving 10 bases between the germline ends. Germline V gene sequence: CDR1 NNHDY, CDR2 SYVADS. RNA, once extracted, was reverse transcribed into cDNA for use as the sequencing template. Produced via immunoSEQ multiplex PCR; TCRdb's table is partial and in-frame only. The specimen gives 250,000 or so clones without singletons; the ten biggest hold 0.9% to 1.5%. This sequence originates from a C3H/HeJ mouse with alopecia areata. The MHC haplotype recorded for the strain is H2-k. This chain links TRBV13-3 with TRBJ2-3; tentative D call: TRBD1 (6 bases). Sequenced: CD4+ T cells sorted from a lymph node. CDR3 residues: CASSDQGWTETLYF. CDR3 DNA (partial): TGTGCCAGCAGTGATCAGGGGTGGACAGAA.